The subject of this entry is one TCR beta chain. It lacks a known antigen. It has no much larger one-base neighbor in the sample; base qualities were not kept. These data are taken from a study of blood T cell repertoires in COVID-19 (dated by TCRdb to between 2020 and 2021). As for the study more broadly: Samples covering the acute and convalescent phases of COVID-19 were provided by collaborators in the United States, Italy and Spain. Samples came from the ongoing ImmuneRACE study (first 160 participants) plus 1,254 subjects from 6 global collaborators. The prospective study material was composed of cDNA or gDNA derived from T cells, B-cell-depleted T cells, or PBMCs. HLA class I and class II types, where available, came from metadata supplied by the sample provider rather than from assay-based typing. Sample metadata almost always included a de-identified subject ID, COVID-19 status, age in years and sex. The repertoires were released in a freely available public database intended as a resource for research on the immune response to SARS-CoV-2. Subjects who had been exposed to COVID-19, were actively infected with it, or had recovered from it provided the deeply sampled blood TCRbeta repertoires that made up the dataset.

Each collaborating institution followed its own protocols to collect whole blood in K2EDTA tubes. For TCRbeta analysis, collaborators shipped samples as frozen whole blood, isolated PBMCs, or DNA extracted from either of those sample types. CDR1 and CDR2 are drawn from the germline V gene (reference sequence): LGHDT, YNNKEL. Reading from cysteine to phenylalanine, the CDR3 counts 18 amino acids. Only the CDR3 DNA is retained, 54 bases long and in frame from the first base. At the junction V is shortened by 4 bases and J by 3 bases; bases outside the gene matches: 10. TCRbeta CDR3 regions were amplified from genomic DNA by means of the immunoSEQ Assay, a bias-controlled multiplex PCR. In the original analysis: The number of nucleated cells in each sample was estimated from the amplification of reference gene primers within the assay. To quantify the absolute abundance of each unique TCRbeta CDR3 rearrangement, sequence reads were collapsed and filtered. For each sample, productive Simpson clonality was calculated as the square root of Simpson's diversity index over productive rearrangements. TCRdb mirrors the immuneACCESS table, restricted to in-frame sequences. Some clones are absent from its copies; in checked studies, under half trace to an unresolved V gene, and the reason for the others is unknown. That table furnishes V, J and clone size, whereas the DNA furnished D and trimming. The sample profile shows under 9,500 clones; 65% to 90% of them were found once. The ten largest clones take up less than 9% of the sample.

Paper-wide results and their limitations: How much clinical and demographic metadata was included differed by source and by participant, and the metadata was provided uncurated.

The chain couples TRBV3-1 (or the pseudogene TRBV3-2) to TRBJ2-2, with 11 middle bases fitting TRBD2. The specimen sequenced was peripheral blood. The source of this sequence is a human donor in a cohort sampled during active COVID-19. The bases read TGTGCCAGCAGCCCTATAGGGACTAGCGGAAGTTACACCGGGGAGCTGTTTTTT. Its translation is CASSPIGTSGSYTGELFF.